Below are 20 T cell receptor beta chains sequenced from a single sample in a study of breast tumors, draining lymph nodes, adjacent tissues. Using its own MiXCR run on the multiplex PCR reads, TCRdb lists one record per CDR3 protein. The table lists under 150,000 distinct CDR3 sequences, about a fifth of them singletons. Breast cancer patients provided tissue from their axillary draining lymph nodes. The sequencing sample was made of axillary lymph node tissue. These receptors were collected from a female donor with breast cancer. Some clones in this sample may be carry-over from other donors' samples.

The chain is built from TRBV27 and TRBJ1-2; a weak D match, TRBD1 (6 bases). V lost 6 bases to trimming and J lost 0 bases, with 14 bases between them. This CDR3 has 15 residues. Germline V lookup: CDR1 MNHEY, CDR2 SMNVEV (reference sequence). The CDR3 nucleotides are TGTGCCAGCAGGGGCGCGGACAGACCTAACTATGGCTACACCTTC. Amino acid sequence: CASRGADRPNYGYTF.

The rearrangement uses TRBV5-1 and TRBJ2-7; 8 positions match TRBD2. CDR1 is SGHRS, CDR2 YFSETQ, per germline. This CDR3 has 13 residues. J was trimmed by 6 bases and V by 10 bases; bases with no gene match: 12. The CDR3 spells CACGLNSGIEQYF. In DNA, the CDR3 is TGCGCCTGCGGCTTGAATAGCGGGATCGAGCAGTACTTC.

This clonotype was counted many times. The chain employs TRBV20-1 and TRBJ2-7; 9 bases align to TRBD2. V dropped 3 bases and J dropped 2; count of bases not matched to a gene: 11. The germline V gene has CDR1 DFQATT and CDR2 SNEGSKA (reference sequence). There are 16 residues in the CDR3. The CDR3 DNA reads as TGCAGTGCTAGTGTAGCGGGAGAACGTCTCACCTACGAGCAGTACTTC. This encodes CSASVAGERLTYEQYF.

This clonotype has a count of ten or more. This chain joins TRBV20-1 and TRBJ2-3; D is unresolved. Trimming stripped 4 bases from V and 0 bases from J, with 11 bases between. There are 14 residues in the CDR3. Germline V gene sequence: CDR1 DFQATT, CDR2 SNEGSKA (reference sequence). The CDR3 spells CSAKQPTSTDTQYF. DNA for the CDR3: TGCAGTGCTAAACAGCCCACTAGCACAGATACGCAGTATTTT.

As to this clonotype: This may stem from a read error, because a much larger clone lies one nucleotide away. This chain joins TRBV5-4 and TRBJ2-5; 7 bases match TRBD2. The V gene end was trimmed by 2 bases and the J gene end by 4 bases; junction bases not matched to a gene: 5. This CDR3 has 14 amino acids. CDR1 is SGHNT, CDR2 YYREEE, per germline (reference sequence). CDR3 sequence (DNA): TGTGCCAGCAGCTTCGGGCAGCGGGGAGAGACCCAGTACTTC. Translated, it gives CASSFGQRGETQYF.

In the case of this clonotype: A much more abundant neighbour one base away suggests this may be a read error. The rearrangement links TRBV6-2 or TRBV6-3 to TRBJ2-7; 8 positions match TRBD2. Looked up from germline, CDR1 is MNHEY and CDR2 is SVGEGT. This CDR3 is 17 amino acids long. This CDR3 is CASSLPPGLGSSYVQYF. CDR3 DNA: TGTGCCAGCAGCCTCCCCCCGGGACTAGGGAGCTCCTACGTGCAGTACTTC.

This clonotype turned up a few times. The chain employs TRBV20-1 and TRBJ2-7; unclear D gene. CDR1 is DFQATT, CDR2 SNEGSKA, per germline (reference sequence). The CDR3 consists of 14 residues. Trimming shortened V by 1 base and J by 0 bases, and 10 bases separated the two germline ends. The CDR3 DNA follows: TGCAGTGCTAGAGTTTCCAGGTCCTCCTACGAGCAGTACTTC. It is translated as CSARVSRSSYEQYF.

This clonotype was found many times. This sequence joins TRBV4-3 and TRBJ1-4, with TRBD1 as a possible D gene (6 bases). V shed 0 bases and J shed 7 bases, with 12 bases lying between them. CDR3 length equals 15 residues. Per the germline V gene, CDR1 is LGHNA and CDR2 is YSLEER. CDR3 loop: CASSQDSRGVEKLFF. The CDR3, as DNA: TGCGCCAGCAGCCAAGATTCCAGGGGCGTTGAAAAACTGTTTTTT.

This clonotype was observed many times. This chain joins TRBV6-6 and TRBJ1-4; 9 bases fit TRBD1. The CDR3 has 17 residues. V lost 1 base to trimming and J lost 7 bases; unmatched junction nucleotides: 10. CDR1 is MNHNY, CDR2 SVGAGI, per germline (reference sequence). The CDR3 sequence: CASSYLTGGECGEKLFF. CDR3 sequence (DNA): TGTGCCAGCAGTTACTTAACAGGGGGCGAGTGTGGTGAAAAACTGTTTTTT.

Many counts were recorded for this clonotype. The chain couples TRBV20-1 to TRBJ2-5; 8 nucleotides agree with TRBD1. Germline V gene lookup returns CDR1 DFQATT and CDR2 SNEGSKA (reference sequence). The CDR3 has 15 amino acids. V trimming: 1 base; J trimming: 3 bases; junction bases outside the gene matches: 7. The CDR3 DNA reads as TGCAGTGCTAGAGTCCCGGACAGGGTAGAAGAGACCCAGTACTTC. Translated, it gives CSARVPDRVEETQYF.

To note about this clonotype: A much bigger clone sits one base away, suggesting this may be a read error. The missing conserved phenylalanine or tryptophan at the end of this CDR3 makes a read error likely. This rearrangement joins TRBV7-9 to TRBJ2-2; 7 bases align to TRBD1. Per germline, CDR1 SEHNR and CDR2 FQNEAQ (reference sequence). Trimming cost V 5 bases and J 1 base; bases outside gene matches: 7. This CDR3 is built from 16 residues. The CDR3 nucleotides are TGTGCCAGCAGCGGGAGACAGGGTATGAACACCGGGGAGCTGTTTGTT. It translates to CASSGRQGMNTGELFV.

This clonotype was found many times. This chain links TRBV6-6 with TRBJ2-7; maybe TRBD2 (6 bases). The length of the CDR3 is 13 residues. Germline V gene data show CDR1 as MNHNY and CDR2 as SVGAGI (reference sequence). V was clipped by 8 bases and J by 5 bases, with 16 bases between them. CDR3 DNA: TGTGCCAGCGGGGAGGTAGGGGACCACGAGCAGTACTTC. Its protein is CASGEVGDHEQYF.

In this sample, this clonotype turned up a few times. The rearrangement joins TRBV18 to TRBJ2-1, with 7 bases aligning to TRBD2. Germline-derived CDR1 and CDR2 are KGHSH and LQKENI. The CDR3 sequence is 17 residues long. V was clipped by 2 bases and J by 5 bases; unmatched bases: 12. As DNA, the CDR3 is TGTGCCAGCTCACCATCGGGGCAGGGACTACACCACAATGAGCAGTTCTTC. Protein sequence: CASSPSGQGLHHNEQFF. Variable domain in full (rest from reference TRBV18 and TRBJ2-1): NAGVMQNPRHLVRRRGQEARLRCSPMKGHSHVYWYRQLPEEGLKFMVYLQKENIIDESGMPKERFSAEFPKEGPSILRIQQVVRGDSAAYFCASSPSGQGLHHNEQFFGPGTRLTVL.

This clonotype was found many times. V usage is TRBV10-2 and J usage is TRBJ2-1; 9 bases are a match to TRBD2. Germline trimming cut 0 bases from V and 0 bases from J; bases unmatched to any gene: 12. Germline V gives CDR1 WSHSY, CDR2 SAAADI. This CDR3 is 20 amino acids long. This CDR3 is CASSESRQREASSSYNEQFF. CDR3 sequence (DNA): TGCGCCAGCAGTGAGTCTCGTCAGCGGGAGGCTTCCAGCTCCTACAATGAGCAGTTCTTC.

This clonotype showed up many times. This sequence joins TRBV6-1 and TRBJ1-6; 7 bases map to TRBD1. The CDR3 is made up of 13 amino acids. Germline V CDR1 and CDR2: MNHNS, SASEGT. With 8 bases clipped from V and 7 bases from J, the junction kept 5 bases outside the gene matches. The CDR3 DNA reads TGTGCCAGCGGGGGGACAGCGAATTCACCCCTCCACTTT. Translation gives CASGGTANSPLHF.

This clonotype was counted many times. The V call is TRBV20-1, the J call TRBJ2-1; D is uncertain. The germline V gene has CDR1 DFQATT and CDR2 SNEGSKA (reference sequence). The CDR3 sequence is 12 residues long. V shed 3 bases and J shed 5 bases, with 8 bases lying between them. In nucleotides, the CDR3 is TGCAGTGCTAGGAGGTCAAACAATGAGCAGTTCTTC. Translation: CSARRSNNEQFF.

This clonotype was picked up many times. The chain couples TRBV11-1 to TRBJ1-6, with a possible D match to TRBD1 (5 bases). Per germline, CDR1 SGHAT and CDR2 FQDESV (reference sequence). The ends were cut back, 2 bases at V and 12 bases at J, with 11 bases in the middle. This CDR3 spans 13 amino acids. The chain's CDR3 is CASSLSGSGPLHF. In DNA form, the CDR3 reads TGTGCCAGCAGCTTATCAGGGTCGGGACCCCTCCACTTT.

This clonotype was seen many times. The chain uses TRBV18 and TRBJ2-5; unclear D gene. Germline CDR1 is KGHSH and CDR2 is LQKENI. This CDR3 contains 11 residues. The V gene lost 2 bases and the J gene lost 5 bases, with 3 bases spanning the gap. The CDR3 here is CASSPSETQYF. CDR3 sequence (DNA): TGTGCCAGCTCACCATCTGAGACCCAGTACTTC.

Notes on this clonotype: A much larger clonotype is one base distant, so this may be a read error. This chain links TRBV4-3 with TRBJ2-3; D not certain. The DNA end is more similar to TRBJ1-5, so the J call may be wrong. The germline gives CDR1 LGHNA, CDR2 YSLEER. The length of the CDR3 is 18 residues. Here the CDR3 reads CASSQGAGVSPYTDTQHF. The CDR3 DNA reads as TGCGCCAGCAGCCAAGGAGCGGGAGTTTCCCCGTACACAGATACGCAGCATTTT.

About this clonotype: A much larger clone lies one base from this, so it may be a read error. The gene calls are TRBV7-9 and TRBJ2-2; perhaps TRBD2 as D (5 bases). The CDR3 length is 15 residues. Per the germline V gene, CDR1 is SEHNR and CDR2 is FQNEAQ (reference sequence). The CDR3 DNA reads TGTGCCAGCAACGGAGGTCGACGGAACACCGGGGAGCTGTCTTTT. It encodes CASNGGRRNTGELSF.